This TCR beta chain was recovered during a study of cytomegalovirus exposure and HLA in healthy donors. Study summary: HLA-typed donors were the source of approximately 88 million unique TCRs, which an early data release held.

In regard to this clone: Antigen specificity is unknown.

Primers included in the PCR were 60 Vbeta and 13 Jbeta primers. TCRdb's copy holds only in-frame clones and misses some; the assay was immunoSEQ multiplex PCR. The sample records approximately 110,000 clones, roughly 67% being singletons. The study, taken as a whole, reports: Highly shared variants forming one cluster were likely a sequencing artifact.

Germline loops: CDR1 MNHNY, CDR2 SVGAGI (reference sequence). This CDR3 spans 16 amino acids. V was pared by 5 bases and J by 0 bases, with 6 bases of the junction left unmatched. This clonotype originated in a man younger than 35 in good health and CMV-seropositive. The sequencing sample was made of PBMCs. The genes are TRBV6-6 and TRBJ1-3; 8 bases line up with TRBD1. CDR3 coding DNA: TGTGCCAGCAGTAAACAGGGGGACGACTCTGGAAACACCATATATTTT. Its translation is CASSKQGDDSGNTIYF.